The T cell receptor (beta chain) described here comes from a study of cytomegalovirus exposure and HLA in healthy donors. Study information: Researchers found that approximately 77% of 300 to 450 genotyped donors fell within the Caucasian-associated ancestry cluster.

The trim removed 0 bases at V and 6 bases at J, leaving 8 bases unmatched. Per the germline V gene, CDR1 is ENHRY and CDR2 is SYGVKD. The CDR3 has 16 residues. Only one count was recorded for this clone. Vbeta (60) and Jbeta (13) primers were used in the PCR. TCRdb's copy holds only in-frame clones and misses some; the assay was immunoSEQ multiplex PCR. The sample carries about 120,000 clones, about 76% recorded once. Source material: PBMCs. The sequence came from a woman aged 30 to 39 in good health and CMV-seronegative. The rearrangement joins TRBV10-3 to TRBJ2-7, with 10 bases fitting TRBD1. CDR3 residues: CAISESGQGSKGEQYF. CDR3 DNA: TGTGCCATCAGTGAGTCGGGACAGGGGTCCAAAGGCGAGCAGTACTTC.